This entry is about one TCR beta chain. This clonotype was recorded at least ten times. Its antigen is currently not known. Within one base of it there is no much larger clone, and no base qualities were kept. Only healthy Caucasian donors were included. Three pairs of female monozygotic twins, all aged 18 to 29 years, made up the twin cohort. Peripheral blood mononuclear cells were used as the source from which RNA for TCR libraries was isolated. This sample stems from a study of identical twins (TCRdb year 2016). About the investigation overall: To test whether fetal clonotypes persist, this study deep-sequenced TCR alpha and beta repertoires from monozygotic twins, from unrelated adults of various ages, and from cord blood. Replicate twin experiments were performed at different times using different library preparation protocols to rule out contamination.

Study-level results and caveats: Fewer insertions were carried by abundant cord blood beta clonotypes, a similar but weaker trend appeared in young adult naive repertoires, and no such trend appeared in memory repertoires. In beta out-of-frame sequences, excess twin sharing was weaker, because having fewer shared sequences lowered the signal-to-noise ratio. Out-of-frame TCR alpha sharing in monozygotic twins was systematically underestimated by recombination models, whereas sharing between unrelated individuals was in agreement with the recombination models. Compared with coincidental sharing between unrelated individuals, out-of-frame TCR alpha sequences shared between twins showed an excess of sequences with low generation probability. Zero-insertion analyses could be partly confounded by invariant T cells such as MAIT and iNKT, although diverse VJ usage argued against such confounding for most clonotypes. Because the same donors could not be followed over many years, conclusions were based on cross-sectional statistical analysis.

Library prep was done by 5' RACE. These reads were obtained on an Illumina HiSeq 2000. Template switching added a universal primer binding site, and the final cDNA carried a unique molecular identifier that allowed TCR cDNA molecules to be counted accurately. First-strand cDNA for TCR alpha and beta chains was synthesized from specific primers in the conserved constant-segment region. To control for contamination, each cDNA library was double barcoded with a SMART-Mk sample barcode plus Illumina barcodes. Two successive PCR steps introduced TruSeq adapter sequences along with Illumina sample barcodes. The Illumina HiSeq platform was used with custom primers to sequence TCR alpha and beta cDNA libraries. The study's own analysis went as follows. MiGEC was used to process raw reads and extract unique molecular identifiers, and MiXCR was used to find CDR3 positions. Recombination models were inferred per individual with the repgenHMM and IGoR tools using an EM algorithm. The analysis of shared clonotypes was done with the tcR package in R, with sharing normalized by the product of cloneset sizes. Out-of-frame nonproductive sequences were analyzed to study raw recombination free of thymic and clonal selection effects. TCRdb trimmed public reads at Q25 via fastp, called clones via MiXCR and kept in-frame beta chains. Here each entry gathers all rows of one CDR3 protein and keeps the most common genes and DNA. The V and J calls here are based on TCRdb, not the publication. A total of 600,000 to 700,000 distinct CDR3 sequences appear in this sample, about 20% of them only once. Roughly 4% of the sample is in the top ten clones.

Spanning cysteine to phenylalanine, the CDR3 consists of 13 amino acids. Just CDR3 DNA is preserved here, 39 bases in frame from base 1. The CDR1 and CDR2 encoded by the germline V gene (reference sequence) are DFQATT and SNEGSKA. From V the trimming removes 4 bases and from J it removes 0 bases, while the gene matches leave 0 bases of the junction unaccounted for. This sample was also put to use in a study of T cells expressing NK-cell markers. The second investigation adds: In sorted CD3+CD56+NKG2C+, CD3+CD56+NKG2C- and CD3+CD56-NKG2C+ T-cell subsets from several donors, TCR beta-chain repertoires were profiled. Of the eight sequenced donors, seven were found to be HCMV-seropositive and one was found to be HCMV-seronegative. In several experiments an anti-gammadeltaTCR antibody was added to restrict sorting to alphabetaTCR-expressing T cells. In several donors, the dominant CD3+CD56+NKG2C+ clonotypes were found to rank among the top 10 CD8+ clonotypes and to make up roughly 1.0-7.5% of CD8+ T cells. Those dominant clonotypes were again the most abundant among CD3+CD56-NKG2C+ cells in a handful of donors, at about 25-60.1%. Whether the expanded NKG2C-expressing T cell clones were specific for HCMV antigens remained unclear. The eight sequenced donors were randomly selected healthy volunteers, three men and five women. HCMV-specific IgG was detected in serum with a commercial ELISA kit to determine HCMV serostatus. For six donors, bulk peripheral blood T-cell repertoires were additionally sequenced from unsorted PBMC. MIGEC was used to demultiplex reads and group the reads by UMI, and MiTCR was used to assemble and quantify clonotypes. To exclude erroneous sequences, any TCR cDNA sequence not supported by at least two reads was discarded. Downstream repertoire analysis used the tcR package, and clonotypes were matched across fractions by CDR3 nucleotide sequence plus V segment. VDJmatch was used to annotate antigen specificity against VDJdb, with one amino acid substitution in CDR3 allowed.

Sequencing was carried out using PBMCs. Here the chain combines TRBV20-1 and TRBJ2-3; a stretch of 8 junction bases matches TRBD2. The source of this sequence is a woman between 18 and 29 years old in good health. The CDR3 region reads CSAKRGSTDTQYF. The DNA sequence reads TGCAGTGCTAAGCGGGGGAGCACAGATACGCAGTATTTT.